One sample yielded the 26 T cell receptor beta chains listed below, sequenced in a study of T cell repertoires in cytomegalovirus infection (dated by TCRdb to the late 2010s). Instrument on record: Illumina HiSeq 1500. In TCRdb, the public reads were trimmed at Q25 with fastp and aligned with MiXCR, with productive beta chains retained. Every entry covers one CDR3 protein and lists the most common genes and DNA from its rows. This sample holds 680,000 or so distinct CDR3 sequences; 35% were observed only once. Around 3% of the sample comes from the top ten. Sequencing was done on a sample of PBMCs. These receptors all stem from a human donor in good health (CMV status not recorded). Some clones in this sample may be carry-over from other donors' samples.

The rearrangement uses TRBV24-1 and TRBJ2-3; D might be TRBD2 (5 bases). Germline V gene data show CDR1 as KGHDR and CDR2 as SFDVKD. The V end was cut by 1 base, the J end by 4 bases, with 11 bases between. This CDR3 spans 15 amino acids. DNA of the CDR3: TGTGCCACCAGTGATTTTGCGGAGGTCCCAGATACGCAGTATTTT. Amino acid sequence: CATSDFAEVPDTQYF.

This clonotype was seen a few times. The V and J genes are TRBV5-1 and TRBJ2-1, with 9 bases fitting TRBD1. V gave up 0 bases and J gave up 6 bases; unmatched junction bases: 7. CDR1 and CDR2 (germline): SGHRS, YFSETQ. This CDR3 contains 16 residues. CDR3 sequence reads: CASSLDPQGAGNEQFF. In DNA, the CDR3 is TGCGCCAGCAGCTTGGATCCACAGGGGGCGGGCAATGAGCAGTTCTTC.

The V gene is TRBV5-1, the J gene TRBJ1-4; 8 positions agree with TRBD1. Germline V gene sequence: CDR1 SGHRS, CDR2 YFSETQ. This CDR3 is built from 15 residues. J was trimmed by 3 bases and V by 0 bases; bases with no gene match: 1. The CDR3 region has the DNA TGCGCCAGCAGCTTGGGGGGACAGGCTAATGAAAAACTGTTTTTT. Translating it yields CASSLGGQANEKLFF.

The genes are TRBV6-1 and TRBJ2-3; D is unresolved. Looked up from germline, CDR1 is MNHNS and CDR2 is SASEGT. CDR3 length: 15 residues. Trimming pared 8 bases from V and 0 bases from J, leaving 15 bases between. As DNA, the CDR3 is TGTGCCAGCGCCCGGCGCACCAGTAGCACAGATACGCAGTATTTT. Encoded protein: CASARRTSSTDTQYF.

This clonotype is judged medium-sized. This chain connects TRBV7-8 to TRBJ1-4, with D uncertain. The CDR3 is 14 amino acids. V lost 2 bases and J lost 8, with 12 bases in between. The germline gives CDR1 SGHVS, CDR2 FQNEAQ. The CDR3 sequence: CASSLLNMAEKLFF. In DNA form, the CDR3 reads TGTGCCAGCAGCTTATTGAACATGGCCGAAAAACTGTTTTTT. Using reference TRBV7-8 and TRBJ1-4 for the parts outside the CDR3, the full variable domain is GAGVSQSPRYKVAKRGQDVALRCDPISGHVSLFWYQQALGQGPEFLTYFQNEAQLDKSGLPSDRFFAERPEGSVSTLKIQRTQQEDSAVYLCASSLLNMAEKLFFGSGTQLSVL.

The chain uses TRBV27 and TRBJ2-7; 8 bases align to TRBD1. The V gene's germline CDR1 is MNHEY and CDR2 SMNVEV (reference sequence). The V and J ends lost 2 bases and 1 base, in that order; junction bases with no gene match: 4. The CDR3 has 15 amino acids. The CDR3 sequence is CASSLGRGLSYEQYF. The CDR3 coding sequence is TGTGCCAGCAGTTTAGGCAGGGGGCTATCCTACGAGCAGTACTTC.

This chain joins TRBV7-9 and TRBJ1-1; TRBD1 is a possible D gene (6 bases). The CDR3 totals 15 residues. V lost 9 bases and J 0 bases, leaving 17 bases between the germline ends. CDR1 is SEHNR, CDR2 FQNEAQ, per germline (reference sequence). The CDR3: CARFPLGGLNTEAFF. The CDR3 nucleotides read TGTGCCAGGTTTCCTTTGGGGGGCCTGAACACTGAAGCTTTCTTT.

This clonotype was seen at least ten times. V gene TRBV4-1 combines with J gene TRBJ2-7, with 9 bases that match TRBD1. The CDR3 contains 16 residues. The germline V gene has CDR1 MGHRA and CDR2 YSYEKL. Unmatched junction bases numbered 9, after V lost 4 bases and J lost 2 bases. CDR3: CASSRMPGQGAYEQYF. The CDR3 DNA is TGCGCCAGCAGCCGCATGCCGGGACAGGGTGCCTACGAGCAGTACTTC.

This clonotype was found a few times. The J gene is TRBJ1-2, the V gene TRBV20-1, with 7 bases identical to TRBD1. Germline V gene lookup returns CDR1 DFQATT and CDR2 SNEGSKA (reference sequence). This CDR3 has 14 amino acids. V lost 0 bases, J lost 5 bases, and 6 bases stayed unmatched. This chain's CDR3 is CSARDRDSDYGYTF. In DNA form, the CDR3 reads TGCAGTGCTAGAGACCGGGACAGTGATTATGGCTACACCTTC.

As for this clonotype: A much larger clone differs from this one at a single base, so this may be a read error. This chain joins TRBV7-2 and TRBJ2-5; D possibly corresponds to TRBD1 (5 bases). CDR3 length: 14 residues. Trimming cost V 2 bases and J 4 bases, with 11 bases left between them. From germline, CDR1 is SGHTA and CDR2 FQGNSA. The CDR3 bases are TGTGCCAGCAGCTTAAGCGTGGGGCGAGAGACCCAGTACTTC. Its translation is CASSLSVGRETQYF.

The CDR3 DNA is TGCAGTGCTAGATGGTGGCGAAGCACAGATACGCAGTATTTT. Protein product: CSARWWRSTDTQYF. The V gene is TRBV20-1, the J gene TRBJ2-3; D call uncertain. Per the germline V gene, CDR1 is DFQATT and CDR2 is SNEGSKA (reference sequence). The V end was cut by 2 bases, the J end by 0 bases, with 9 bases between. The length of the CDR3 is 14 residues.

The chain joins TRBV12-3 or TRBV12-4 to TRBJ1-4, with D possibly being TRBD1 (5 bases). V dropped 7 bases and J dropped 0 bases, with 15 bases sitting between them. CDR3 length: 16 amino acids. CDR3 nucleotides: TGTGCCAGCATCCCGGGGGGGACTGCAACTAATGAAAAACTGTTTTTT. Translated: CASIPGGTATNEKLFF.

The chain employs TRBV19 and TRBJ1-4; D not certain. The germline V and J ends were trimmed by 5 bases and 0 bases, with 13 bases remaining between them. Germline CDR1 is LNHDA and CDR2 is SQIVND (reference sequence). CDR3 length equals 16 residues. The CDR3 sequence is CASSLLRVATNEKLFF. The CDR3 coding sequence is TGTGCCAGTAGTCTGTTAAGGGTTGCAACTAATGAAAAACTGTTTTTT.

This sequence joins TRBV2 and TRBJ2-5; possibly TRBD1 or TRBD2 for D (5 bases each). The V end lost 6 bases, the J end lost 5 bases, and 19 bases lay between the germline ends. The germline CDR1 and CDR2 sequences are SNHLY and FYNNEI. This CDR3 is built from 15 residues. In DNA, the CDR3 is TGTGCCAGCAGACTCCGACCGTCATGGGGGGAGACCCAGTACTTC. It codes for CASRLRPSWGETQYF.

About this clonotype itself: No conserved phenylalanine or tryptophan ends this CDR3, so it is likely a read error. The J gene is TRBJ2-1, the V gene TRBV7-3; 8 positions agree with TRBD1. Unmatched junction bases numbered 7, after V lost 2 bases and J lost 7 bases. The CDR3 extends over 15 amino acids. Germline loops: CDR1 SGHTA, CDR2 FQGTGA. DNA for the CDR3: TGTGCCAGCAGCTTACAGGGGGCAAGGGGAAATGAGCAGTTCTTA. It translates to CASSLQGARGNEQFL.

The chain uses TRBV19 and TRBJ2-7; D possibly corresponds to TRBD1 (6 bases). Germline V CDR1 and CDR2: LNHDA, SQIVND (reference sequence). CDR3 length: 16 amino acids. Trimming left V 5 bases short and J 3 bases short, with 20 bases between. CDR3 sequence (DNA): TGTGCCAGTAGTTCTGGACAGTCGTCGGGGCACTACGAGCAGTACTTC. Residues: CASSSGQSSGHYEQYF.

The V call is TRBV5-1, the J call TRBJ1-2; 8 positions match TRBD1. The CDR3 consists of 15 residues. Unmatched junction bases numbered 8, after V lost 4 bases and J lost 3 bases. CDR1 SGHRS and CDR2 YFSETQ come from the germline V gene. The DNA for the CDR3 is TGCGCCAGCAGCCAAGGACAGGGCCCTCACTATGGCTACACCTTC. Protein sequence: CASSQGQGPHYGYTF. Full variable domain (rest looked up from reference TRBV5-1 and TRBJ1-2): KAGVTQTPRYLIKTRGQQVTLSCSPISGHRSVSWYQQTPGQGLQFLFEYFSETQRNKGNFPGRFSGRQFSNSRSEMNVSTLELGDSALYLCASSQGQGPHYGYTFGSGTRLTVV.

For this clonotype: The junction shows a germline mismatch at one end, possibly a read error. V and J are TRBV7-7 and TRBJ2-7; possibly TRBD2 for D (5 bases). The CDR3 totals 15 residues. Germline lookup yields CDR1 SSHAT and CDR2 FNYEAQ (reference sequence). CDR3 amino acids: CASSLGVGSSYEQYF. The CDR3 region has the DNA TGTGCTAGCAGCTTAGGTGTAGGGAGCTCCTACGAGCAGTACTTC.

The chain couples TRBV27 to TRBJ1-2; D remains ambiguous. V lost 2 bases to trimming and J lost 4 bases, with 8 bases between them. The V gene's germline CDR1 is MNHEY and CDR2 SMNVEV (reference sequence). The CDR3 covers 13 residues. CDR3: CASSLASSYGYTF. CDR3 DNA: TGTGCCAGCAGTTTAGCCAGTAGCTATGGCTACACCTTC.

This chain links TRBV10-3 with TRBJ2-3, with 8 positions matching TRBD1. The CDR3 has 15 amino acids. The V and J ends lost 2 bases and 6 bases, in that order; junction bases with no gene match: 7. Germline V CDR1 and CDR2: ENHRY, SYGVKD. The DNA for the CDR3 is TGTGCCATCAGTGAGCGTCAGGGGGCTGGGGATACGCAGTATTTT. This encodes CAISERQGAGDTQYF.

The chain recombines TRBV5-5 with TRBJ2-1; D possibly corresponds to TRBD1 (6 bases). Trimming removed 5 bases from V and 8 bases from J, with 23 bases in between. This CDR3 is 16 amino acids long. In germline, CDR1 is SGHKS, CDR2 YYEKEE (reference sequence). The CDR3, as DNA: TGTGCCAGCAGTCCTTCAGGGGCCCCCAATGTGGATGAGCAGTTCTTC. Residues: CASSPSGAPNVDEQFF.

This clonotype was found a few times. In nucleotides, the CDR3 is TGTGCCAGCAATCGGCGGGACAGGGGTCTTAGCTCTGGGGCCAACGTCCTGACTTTC. Encoded protein: CASNRRDRGLSSGANVLTF. The rearrangement uses TRBV19 and TRBJ2-6; 10 bases line up with TRBD1. V dropped 9 bases and J dropped 0; count of bases not matched to a gene: 14. The CDR3 runs to 19 residues. Per the germline V gene, CDR1 is LNHDA and CDR2 is SQIVND (reference sequence).

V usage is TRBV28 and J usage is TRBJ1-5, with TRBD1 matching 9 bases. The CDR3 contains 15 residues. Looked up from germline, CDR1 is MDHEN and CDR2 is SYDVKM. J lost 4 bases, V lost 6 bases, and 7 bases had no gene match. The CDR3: CASSSGQGFNQPQHF. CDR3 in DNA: TGTGCCAGCAGCTCGGGACAGGGTTTTAATCAGCCCCAGCATTTT.

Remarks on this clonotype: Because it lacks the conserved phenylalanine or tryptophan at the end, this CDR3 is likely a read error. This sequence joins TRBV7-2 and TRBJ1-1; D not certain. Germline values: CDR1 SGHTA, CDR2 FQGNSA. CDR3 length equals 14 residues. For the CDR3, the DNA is TGTGCCAGCAGCTTGAGATCCAAAAACACGGAAGCTTTCTTG. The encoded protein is CASSLRSKNTEAFL.

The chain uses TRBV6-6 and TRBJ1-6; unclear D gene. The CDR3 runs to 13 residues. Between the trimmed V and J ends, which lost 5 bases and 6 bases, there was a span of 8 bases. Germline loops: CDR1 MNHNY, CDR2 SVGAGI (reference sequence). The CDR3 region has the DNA TGTGCCAGCAGTAAGGATTTTAATTCACCCCTCCACTTT. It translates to CASSKDFNSPLHF.

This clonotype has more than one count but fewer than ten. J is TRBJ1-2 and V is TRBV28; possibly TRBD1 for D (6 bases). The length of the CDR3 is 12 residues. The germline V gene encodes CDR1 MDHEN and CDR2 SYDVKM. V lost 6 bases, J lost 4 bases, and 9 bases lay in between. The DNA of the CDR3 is TGTGCCAGCAGACAGGGTACCTATGGCTACACCTTC. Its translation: CASRQGTYGYTF.